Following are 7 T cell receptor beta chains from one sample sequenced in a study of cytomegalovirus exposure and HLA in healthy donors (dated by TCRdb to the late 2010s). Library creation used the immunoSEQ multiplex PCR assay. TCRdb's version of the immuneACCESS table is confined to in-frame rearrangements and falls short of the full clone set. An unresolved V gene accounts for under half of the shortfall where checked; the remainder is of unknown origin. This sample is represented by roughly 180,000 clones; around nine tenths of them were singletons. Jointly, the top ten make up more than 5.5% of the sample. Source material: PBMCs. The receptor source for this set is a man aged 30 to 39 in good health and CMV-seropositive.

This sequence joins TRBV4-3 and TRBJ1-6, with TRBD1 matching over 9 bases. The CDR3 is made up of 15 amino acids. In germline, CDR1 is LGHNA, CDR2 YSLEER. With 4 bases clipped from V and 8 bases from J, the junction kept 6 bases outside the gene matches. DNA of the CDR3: TGCGCCAGCAGCCGCCGAGGGACAGGGCATTCACCCCTCCACTTT. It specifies CASSRRGTGHSPLHF.

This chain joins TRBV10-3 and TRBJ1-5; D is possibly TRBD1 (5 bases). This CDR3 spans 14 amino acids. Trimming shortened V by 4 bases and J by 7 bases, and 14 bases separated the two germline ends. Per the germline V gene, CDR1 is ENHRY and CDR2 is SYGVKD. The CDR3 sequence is CAISASGIGQPQHF. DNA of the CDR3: TGTGCCATCAGTGCTTCAGGGATTGGACAGCCCCAGCATTTT.

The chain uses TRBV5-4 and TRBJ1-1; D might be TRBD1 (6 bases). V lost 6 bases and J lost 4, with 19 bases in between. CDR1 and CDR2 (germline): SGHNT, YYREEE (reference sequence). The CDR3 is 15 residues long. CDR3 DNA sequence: TGTGCCAGCACCCGAGGGGGGGCGGGGGGCACTGAAGCTTTCTTT. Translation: CASTRGGAGGTEAFF.

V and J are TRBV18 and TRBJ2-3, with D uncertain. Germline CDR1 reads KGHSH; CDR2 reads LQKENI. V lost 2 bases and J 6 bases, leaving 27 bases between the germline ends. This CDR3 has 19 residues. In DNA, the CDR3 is TGTGCCAGCTCACCAGTCCCCGCCCTGACCGGGCTTGGTGGGGATACGCAGTATTTT. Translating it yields CASSPVPALTGLGGDTQYF.

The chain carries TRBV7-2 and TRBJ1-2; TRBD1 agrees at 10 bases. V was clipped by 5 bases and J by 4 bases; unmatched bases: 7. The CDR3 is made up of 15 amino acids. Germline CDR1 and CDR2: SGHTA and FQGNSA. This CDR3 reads CASSPDRGLSYGYTF. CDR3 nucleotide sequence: TGTGCCAGCAGCCCTGACAGGGGGCTAAGCTATGGCTACACCTTC.

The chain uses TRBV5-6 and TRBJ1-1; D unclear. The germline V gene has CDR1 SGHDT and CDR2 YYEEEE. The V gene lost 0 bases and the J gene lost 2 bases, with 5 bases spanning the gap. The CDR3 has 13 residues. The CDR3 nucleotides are TGTGCCAGCAGCTTGGTGAGTAACACTGAAGCTTTCTTT. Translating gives CASSLVSNTEAFF. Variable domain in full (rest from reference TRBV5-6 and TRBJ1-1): DAGVTQSPTHLIKTRGQQVTLRCSPKSGHDTVSWYQQALGQGPQFIFQYYEEEERQRGNFPDRFSGHQFPNYSSELNVNALLLGDSALYLCASSLVSNTEAFFGQGTRLTVV.

The CDR3 loop is CASSRTSFYEQYF. The CDR3 bases are TGTGCCAGCAGCCGGACTAGTTTCTACGAGCAGTACTTC. The chain employs TRBV11-3 and TRBJ2-7, with 7 bases lining up with TRBD2. J lost 3 bases, V lost 5 bases, and 4 bases had no gene match. The germline gives CDR1 SGHNT, CDR2 YENEEA. This CDR3 has 13 amino acids.